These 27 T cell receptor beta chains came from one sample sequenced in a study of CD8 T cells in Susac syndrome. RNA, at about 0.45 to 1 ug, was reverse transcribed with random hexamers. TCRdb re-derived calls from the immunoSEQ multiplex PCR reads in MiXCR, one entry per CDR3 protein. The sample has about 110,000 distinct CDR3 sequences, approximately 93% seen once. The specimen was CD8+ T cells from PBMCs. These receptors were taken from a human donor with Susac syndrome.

CDR3 in DNA: TGCAGTGCTAGCCCCTTTAGCGGGGGGGCTAATGAGCAGTTCTTC. Amino acids: CSASPFSGGANEQFF. This chain connects TRBV20-1 to TRBJ2-1; 11 nucleotides line up with TRBD2. V was clipped by 3 bases and J by 7 bases; unmatched bases: 8. CDR3 length equals 15 residues. Germline V gene lookup returns CDR1 DFQATT and CDR2 SNEGSKA (reference sequence).

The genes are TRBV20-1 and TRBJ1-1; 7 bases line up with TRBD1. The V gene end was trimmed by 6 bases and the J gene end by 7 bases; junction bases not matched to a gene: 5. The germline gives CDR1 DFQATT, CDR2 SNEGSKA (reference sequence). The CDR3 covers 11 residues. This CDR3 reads CSARTGDEAFF. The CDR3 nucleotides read TGCAGTGCGAGGACAGGTGATGAAGCTTTCTTT.

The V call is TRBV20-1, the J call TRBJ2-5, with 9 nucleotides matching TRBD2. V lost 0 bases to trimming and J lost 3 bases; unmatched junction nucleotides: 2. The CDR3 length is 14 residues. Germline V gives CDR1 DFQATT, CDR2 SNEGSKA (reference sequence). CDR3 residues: CSARDRLAEETQYF. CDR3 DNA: TGCAGTGCTAGAGATCGACTAGCGGAAGAGACCCAGTACTTC.

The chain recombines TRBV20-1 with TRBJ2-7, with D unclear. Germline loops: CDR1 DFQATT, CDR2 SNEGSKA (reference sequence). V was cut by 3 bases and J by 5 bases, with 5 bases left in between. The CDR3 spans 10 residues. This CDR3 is CSASAHEQYF. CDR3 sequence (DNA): TGCAGTGCTAGTGCCCACGAGCAGTACTTC.

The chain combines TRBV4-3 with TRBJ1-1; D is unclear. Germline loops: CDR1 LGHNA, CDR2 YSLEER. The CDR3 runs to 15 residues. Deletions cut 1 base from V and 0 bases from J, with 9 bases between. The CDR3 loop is CASSQARELNTEAFF. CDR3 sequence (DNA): TGCGCCAGCAGCCAAGCTCGGGAGTTGAACACTGAAGCTTTCTTT.

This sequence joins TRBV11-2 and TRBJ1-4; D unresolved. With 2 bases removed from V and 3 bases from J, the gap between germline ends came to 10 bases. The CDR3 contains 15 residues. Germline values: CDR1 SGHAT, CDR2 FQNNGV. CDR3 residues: CASSLPEEANEKLFF. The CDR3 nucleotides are TGTGCCAGCAGCTTACCAGAGGAGGCTAATGAAAAACTGTTTTTT.

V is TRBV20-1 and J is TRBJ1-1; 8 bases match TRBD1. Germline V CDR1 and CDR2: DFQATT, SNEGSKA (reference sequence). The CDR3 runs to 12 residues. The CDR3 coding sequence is TGCAGCGCTGACAGGGGAAACACTGAAGCTTTCTTT. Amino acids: CSADRGNTEAFF.

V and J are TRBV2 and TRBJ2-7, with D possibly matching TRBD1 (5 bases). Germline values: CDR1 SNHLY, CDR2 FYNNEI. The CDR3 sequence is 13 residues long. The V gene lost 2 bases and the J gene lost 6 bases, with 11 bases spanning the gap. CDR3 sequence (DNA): TGTGCCAGCAGTGAATCCCAGGGAATCGAGCAGTACTTC. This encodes CASSESQGIEQYF.

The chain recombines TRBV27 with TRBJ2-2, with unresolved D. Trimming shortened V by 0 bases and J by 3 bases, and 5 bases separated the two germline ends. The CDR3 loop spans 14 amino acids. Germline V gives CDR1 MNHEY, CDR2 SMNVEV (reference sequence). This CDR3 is CASSLSAHTGELFF. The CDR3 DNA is TGTGCCAGCAGTTTATCGGCTCACACCGGGGAGCTGTTTTTT.

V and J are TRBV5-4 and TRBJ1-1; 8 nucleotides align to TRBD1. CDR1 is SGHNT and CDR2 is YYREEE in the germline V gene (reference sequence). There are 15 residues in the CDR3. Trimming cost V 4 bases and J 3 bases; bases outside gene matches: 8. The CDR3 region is CASSLPRGRDTEAFF. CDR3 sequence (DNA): TGTGCCAGCAGCCTACCCAGGGGGCGGGACACTGAAGCTTTCTTT.

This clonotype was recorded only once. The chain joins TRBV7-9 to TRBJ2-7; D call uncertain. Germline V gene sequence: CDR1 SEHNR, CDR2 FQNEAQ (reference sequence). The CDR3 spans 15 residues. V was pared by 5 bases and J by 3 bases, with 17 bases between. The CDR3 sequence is CASSPPAGAFYEQYF. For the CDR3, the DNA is TGTGCCAGCAGCCCCCCCGCCGGAGCCTTCTACGAGCAGTACTTC.

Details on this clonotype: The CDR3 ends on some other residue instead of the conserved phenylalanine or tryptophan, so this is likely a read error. CDR3 amino acids: CSASASGGAEAYNEQFL. The CDR3 DNA sequence: TGCAGTGCTAGTGCGAGCGGGGGGGCCGAGGCCTACAATGAGCAGTTCCTC. The chain carries TRBV20-1 and TRBJ2-1; 10 bases line up with TRBD2. V dropped 3 bases and J dropped 2; count of bases not matched to a gene: 10. Looked up from germline, CDR1 is DFQATT and CDR2 is SNEGSKA (reference sequence). This CDR3 has 17 residues.

Here the CDR3 reads CASGDNNGELFF. CDR3 DNA sequence: TGTGCTAGTGGGGACAATAACGGGGAGCTGTTTTTT. V gene TRBV12-5 combines with J gene TRBJ2-2; tentative D call: TRBD1 (5 bases). CDR3 length equals 12 residues. V was pared by 6 bases and J by 7 bases, with 9 bases between. Germline lookup yields CDR1 LGHNT and CDR2 FRNRAP.

In DNA, the CDR3 is TGTGCCATCAGTGAGTCGATGGGGGGATCTAGCAATCAGCCCCAGCATTTT. The encoded protein is CAISESMGGSSNQPQHF. V is TRBV10-3 and J is TRBJ1-5; possible D gene TRBD1, 5 bases. The length of the CDR3 is 17 residues. Germline assignment: CDR1 ENHRY and CDR2 SYGVKD. V shed 0 bases and J shed 0 bases, with 12 bases lying between them.

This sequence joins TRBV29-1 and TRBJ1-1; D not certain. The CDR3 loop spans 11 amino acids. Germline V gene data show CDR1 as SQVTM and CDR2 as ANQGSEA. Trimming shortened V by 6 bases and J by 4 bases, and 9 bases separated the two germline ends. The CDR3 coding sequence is TGCAGCGTGATCGTCGGCACTGAAGCTTTCTTT. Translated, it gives CSVIVGTEAFF.

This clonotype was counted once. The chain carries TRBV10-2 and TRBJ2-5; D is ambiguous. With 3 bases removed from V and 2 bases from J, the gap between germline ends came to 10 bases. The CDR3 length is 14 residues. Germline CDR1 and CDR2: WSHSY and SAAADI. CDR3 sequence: CASSDSRVQETQYF. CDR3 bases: TGCGCCAGCAGTGACTCACGTGTGCAAGAGACCCAGTACTTC.

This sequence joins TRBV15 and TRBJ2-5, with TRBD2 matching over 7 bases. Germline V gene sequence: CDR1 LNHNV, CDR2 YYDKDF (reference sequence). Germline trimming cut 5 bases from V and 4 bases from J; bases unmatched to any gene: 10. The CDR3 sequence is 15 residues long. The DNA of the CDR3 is TGTGCCACCAGCTTAAGCGGGGCGGAGGGAGAGACCCAGTACTTC. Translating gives CATSLSGAEGETQYF.

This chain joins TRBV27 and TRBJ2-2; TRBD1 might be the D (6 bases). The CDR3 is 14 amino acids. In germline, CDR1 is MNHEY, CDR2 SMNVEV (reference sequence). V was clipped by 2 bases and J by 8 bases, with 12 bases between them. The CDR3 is CASSLGRGTGELFF. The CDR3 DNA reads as TGTGCCAGCAGTTTAGGCAGGGGTACAGGGGAGCTGTTTTTT.

The CDR3 bases are TGTGCCAGCAGGAAGAGCACCGGGGAGCTGTTTTTT. Translated: CASRKSTGELFF. This chain connects TRBV5-4 to TRBJ2-2, with D hard to call. This CDR3 is built from 12 residues. Germline V lookup: CDR1 SGHNT, CDR2 YYREEE (reference sequence). V lost 5 bases, J lost 4 bases, and 6 bases lay in between. The whole variable domain, remainder taken from reference TRBV5-4 and TRBJ2-2, is ETGVTQSPTHLIKTRGQQVTLRCSSQSGHNTVSWYQQALGQGPQFIFQYYREEENGRGNFPPRFSGLQFPNYSSELNVNALELDDSALYLCASRKSTGELFFGEGSRLTVL.

The chain's CDR3 is CASSPDPTDEQFF. The CDR3 DNA sequence: TGTGCCAGCAGCCCAGACCCCACCGATGAGCAGTTCTTC. The chain carries TRBV11-3 and TRBJ2-1; D unclear. The V and J ends lost 5 bases and 8 bases respectively, with 13 bases between them. This CDR3 has 13 residues. CDR1 SGHNT and CDR2 YENEEA come from the germline V gene.

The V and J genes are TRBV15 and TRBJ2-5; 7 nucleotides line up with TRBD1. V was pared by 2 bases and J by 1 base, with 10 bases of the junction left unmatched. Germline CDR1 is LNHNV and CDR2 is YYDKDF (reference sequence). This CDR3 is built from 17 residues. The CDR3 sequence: CATSRPTGQSFQETQYF. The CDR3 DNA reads TGTGCCACCAGCAGACCTACGGGACAGTCTTTCCAAGAGACCCAGTACTTC.

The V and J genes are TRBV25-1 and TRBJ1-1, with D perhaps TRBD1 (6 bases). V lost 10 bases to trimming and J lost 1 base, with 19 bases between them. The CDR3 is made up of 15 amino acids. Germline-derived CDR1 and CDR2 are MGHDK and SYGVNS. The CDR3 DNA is TGTGCCATCCATGAACGGGGGACAACGAACACTGAAGCTTTCTTT. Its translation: CAIHERGTTNTEAFF.

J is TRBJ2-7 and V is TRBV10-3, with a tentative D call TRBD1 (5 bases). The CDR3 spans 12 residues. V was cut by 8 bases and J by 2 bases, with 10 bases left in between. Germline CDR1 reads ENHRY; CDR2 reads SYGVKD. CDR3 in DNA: TGTGCCATCGGTACAGGCCCCTACGAGCAGTACTTC. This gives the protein CAIGTGPYEQYF.

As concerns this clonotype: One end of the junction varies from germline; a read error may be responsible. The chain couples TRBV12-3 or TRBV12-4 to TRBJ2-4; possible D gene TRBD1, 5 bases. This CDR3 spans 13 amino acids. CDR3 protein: CASSLKLRLRADF. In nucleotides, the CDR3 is TGTGCCAGCAGTTTAAAACTTCGTCTCAGGGCGGACTTC.

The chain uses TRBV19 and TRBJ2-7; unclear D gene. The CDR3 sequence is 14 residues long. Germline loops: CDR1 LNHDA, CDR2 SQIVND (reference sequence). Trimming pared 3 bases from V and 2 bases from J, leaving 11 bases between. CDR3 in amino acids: CASSIWNSAYEQYF. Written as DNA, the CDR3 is TGTGCCAGTAGTATTTGGAACAGCGCCTACGAGCAGTACTTC.

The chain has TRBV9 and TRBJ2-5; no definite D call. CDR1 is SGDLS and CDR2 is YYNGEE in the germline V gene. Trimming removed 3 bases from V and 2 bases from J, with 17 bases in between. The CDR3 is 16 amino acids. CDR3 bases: TGTGCCAGCAGCGAGAATAGATGGGCGCCTCAAGAGACCCAGTACTTC. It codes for CASSENRWAPQETQYF.

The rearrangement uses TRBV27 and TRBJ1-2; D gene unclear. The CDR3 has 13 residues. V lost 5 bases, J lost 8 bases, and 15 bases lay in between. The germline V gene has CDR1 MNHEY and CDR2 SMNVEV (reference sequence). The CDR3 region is CASSTSGVEGYTF. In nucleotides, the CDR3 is TGTGCCAGCAGTACCTCCGGGGTGGAGGGCTACACCTTC.